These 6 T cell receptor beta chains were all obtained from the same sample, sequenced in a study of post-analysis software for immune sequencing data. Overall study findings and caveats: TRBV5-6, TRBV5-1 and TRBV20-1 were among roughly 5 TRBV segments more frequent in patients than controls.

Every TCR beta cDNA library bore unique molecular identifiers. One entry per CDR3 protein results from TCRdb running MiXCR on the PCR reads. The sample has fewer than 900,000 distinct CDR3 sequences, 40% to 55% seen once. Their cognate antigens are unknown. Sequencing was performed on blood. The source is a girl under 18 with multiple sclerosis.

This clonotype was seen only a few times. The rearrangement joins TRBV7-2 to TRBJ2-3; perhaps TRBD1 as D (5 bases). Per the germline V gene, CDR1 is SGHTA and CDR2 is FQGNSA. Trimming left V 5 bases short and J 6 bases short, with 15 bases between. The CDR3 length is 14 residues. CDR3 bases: TGTGCCAGCAGCAACCCGGACACGGCGGATACGCAGTATTTT. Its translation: CASSNPDTADTQYF. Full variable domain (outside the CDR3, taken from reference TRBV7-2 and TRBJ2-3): GAGVSQSPSNKVTEKGKDVELRCDPISGHTALYWYRQSLGQGLEFLIYFQGNSAPDKSGLPSDRFSAERTGGSVSTLTIQRTQQEDSAVYLCASSNPDTADTQYFGPGTRLTVL.

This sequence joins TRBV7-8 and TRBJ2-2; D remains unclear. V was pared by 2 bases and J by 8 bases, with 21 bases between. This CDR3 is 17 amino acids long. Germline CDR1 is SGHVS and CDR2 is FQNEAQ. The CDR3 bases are TGTGCCAGCAGCTTAAGGCTGGGCTTTGGTCTATCGGGGGAGCTGTTTTTT. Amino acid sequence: CASSLRLGFGLSGELFF.

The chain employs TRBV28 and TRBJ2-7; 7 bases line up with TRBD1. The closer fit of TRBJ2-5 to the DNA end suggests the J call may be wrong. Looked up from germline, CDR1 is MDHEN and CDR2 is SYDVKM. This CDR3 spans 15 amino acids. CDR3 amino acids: CASSRHSGGKETQYF. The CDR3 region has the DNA TGTGCCAGCAGCCGACATTCAGGGGGAAAAGAGACCCAGTACTTC.

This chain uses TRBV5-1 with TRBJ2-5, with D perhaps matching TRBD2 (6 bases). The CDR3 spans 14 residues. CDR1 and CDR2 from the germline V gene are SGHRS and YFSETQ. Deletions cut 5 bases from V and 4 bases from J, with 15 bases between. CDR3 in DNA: TGCGCCAGCAGTTGGCGGGGTGTGGGAGAGACCCAGTACTTC. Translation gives CASSWRGVGETQYF.

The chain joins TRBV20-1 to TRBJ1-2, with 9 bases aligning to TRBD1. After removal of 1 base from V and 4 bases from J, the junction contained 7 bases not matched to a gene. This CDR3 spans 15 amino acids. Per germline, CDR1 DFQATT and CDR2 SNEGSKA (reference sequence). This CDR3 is CSARVSDRGIYGYTF. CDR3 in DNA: TGCAGTGCTAGAGTTTCGGACAGGGGAATCTATGGCTACACCTTC.

CDR3: CASSLDGQGEDYGYTF. The CDR3 DNA is TGTGCCAGCAGCTTAGACGGACAGGGGGAGGACTATGGCTACACCTTC. The gene calls are TRBV7-9 and TRBJ1-2, with 10 nucleotides matching TRBD1. Germline CDR1 is SEHNR and CDR2 is FQNEAQ (reference sequence). The CDR3 consists of 16 residues. The V gene end was trimmed by 1 base and the J gene end by 3 bases; junction bases not matched to a gene: 5.